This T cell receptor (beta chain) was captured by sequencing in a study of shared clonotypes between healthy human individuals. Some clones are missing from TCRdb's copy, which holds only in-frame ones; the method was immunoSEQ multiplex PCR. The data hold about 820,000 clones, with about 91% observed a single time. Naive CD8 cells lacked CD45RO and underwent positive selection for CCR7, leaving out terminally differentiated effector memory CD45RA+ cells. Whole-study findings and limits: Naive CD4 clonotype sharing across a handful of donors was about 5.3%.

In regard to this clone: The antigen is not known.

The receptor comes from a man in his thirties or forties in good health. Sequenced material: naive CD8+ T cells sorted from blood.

The CDR3 sequence is CASSFSGSSFVNEQFF. The CDR3 coding sequence is TGTGCCAGCTCATTCTCCGGGAGTAGCTTCGTTAATGAGCAGTTCTTC. The chain combines TRBV18 with TRBJ2-1; D possibly corresponds to TRBD2 (6 bases). This CDR3 region has 16 residues. Trimming left V 5 bases short and J 7 bases short, with 21 bases between. CDR1 KGHSH and CDR2 LQKENI come from the germline V gene.